What follows is one T cell receptor (beta chain) and its context. This clone was found once. Its antigen is currently not known. There are no base qualities to consult, and no much larger clone falls within one base. In Seattle, one collaborating source enrolled patients while the infection was active and tracked those patients longitudinally over the course of disease. The collaborating institutions used their own protocols to collect whole blood in K2EDTA tubes. For TCRbeta analysis, collaborators shipped samples in one of three forms: frozen whole blood, isolated PBMCs, or DNA extracted from either of those sample types. The data derive from a study of blood T cell repertoires in COVID-19 (dated by TCRdb to 2020 to 2022). The study in broad terms: Samples from collaborators originated in the United States, Italy and Spain and spanned both the acute and convalescent phases of COVID-19. The material from the prospective study consisted of cDNA or gDNA derived from T cells, B-cell-depleted T cells, or PBMCs. Subjects who had been exposed to COVID-19, were actively infected with it, or had recovered from it provided the deeply sampled blood TCRbeta repertoires that made up the dataset. The repertoires were released in a freely available public database meant as a resource for research on the immune response to SARS-CoV-2. Samples were obtained from the ongoing ImmuneRACE study (first 160 participants) and from 1,254 subjects provided by 6 global collaborators. A de-identified subject ID, COVID-19 status, age in years and sex were almost always included in the sample metadata. HLA class I and class II types, where available, came from metadata supplied by the sample provider rather than from assay-based typing. The study at large found these results: The quantity of clinical and demographic metadata differed by source and by participant and was supplied without curation.

V is cut by 1 base and J by 8 bases, and the space between the germline ends is 11 bases. The CDR3 runs 13 amino acids, cysteine and phenylalanine included. Only the CDR3 part of the read is kept: 39 bases, read in frame from the first base. TCRbeta CDR3 regions were amplified from genomic DNA using the immunoSEQ Assay, a bias-controlled multiplex PCR. As for the authors' bioinformatics: Nucleated cell counts per sample were estimated from amplification of reference gene primers within the assay. To quantify the absolute abundance of each unique TCRbeta CDR3 rearrangement, sequence reads were collapsed and filtered. For each sample, productive Simpson clonality was calculated by taking the square root of Simpson's diversity index across productive rearrangements. This immuneACCESS table, as held by TCRdb, lists in-frame sequences with V and J called but not all clones. Of the missing ones, under half trace to an unresolved V gene in checked studies; the others have no known cause. V and J calls and clone size are copied from that table; D and trimming were computed from the DNA. The sample profile shows around 340,000 clones; about 86% of them were found once. The ten largest make up 7.1% of the sample.

The chain is made from TRBV12-3 or TRBV12-4 and TRBJ1-2; a tentative D call is TRBD1 (6 bases match). The specimen sequenced was peripheral blood. The clonotype comes from a woman aged 60 to 75 with COVID-19, enrolled during active disease. The CDR3 region: CASSLVQGSGYTF. In nucleotide form, the sequence is TGTGCCAGCAGTTTAGTACAGGGTTCGGGCTACACCTTC.